What follows are 21 T cell receptor beta chains derived from one specimen sequenced in a study of cytomegalovirus exposure and HLA in healthy donors. PCR primers comprised 60 Vbeta and 13 Jbeta primers. TCRdb keeps only in-frame clones here, not all; method: immunoSEQ multiplex PCR. Of roughly 130,000 clones detected, approximately 79% appear once; the ten largest clones hold 8.8%. Sequencing was carried out using PBMCs. All receptors derive from a woman between 45 and 65 years old in good health and CMV-seropositive.

J is TRBJ2-7 and V is TRBV5-1; D gene unclear. The CDR3 spans 14 residues. Germline assignment: CDR1 SGHRS and CDR2 YFSETQ. Between the trimmed V and J ends, which lost 1 base and 6 bases, there was a span of 14 bases. The CDR3 DNA reads TGCGCCAGCAGCTTGTCGGCTAGGCTAGGCGAGCAGTACTTC. It codes for CASSLSARLGEQYF.

CDR3 sequence: CASSTIDEQYF. The CDR3 DNA follows: TGTGCCAGCAGTACCATAGACGAGCAGTACTTC. V usage is TRBV7-9 and J usage is TRBJ2-7; D not certain. Germline lookup yields CDR1 SEHNR and CDR2 FQNEAQ (reference sequence). This CDR3 spans 11 amino acids. V dropped 6 bases and J dropped 5 bases, with 8 bases sitting between them.

V is TRBV2 and J is TRBJ1-4; possible D gene TRBD1, 5 bases. Germline assignment: CDR1 SNHLY and CDR2 FYNNEI. Trimming removed 11 bases at V and 7 bases at J, with 17 bases between. There are 13 residues in the CDR3. The CDR3: CAGNSVGGEKLFF. The CDR3 DNA reads as TGTGCCGGAAATTCAGTGGGGGGTGAAAAACTGTTTTTT.

V is TRBV30 and J is TRBJ1-1; TRBD1 is a possible D gene (5 bases). The CDR3 has 12 residues. Germline V gene sequence: CDR1 GTSNPN, CDR2 SVGIG (reference sequence). Trimming removed 5 bases from V and 1 base from J, with 8 bases in between. The CDR3 region is CAWDSQNTEAFF. In nucleotides, the CDR3 is TGTGCCTGGGACAGCCAGAACACTGAAGCTTTCTTT.

In nucleotides, the CDR3 is TGTGCCAGCAGCTTGGGAGGGCTGGGTGAAAAACTGTTTTTT. This encodes CASSLGGLGEKLFF. The rearrangement links TRBV5-6 to TRBJ1-4, with no clear D. Trimming cost V 0 bases and J 7 bases, with 10 bases left between them. Germline CDR1 is SGHDT and CDR2 is YYEEEE. The CDR3 sequence is 14 residues long. The full variable domain, in which reference TRBV5-6 and TRBJ1-4 provide the parts outside the CDR3, is DAGVTQSPTHLIKTRGQQVTLRCSPKSGHDTVSWYQQALGQGPQFIFQYYEEEERQRGNFPDRFSGHQFPNYSSELNVNALLLGDSALYLCASSLGGLGEKLFFGSGTQLSVL.

This clone was seen a single time. The genes are TRBV4-2 and TRBJ1-2; D is ambiguous. The CDR3 is 15 amino acids. V lost 1 base and J 0 bases, leaving 9 bases between the germline ends. Germline assignment: CDR1 LGHNA and CDR2 YNFKEQ. The DNA for the CDR3 is TGTGCCAGCAGCCAAGTCTCACAGTCTAACTATGGCTACACCTTC. This sequence encodes CASSQVSQSNYGYTF.

This chain connects TRBV27 to TRBJ2-3; D is possibly TRBD1 (5 bases). Looked up from germline, CDR1 is MNHEY and CDR2 is SMNVEV (reference sequence). V was pared by 2 bases and J by 1 base, with 13 bases between. CDR3 length equals 16 residues. The CDR3 DNA is TGTGCCAGCAGTTTAAAGGGTGCCAGGGGCACAGATACGCAGTATTTT. This gives the protein CASSLKGARGTDTQYF.

The rearrangement uses TRBV7-9 and TRBJ2-1; 8 nucleotides agree with TRBD2. This CDR3 has 15 residues. Germline values: CDR1 SEHNR, CDR2 FQNEAQ (reference sequence). V shed 5 bases and J 2 bases; nucleotides not matched to a gene: 5. CDR3 sequence (DNA): TGTGCCAGCAGCCCCGGGAGGGCCACCTACAATGAGCAGTTCTTC. Translating it yields CASSPGRATYNEQFF.

V usage is TRBV7-8 and J usage is TRBJ2-5; the match to TRBD2 covers 11 bases. The germline gives CDR1 SGHVS, CDR2 FQNEAQ. CDR3 length: 15 residues. The V segment lost 7 bases and the J segment 4 bases; nucleotides outside the gene matches: 8. As DNA, the CDR3 is TGTGCCAGCAAAGCCCTAGCGGGGGGAAGAGAGACCCAGTACTTC. Protein sequence: CASKALAGGRETQYF.

This chain joins TRBV2 and TRBJ1-6, with D possibly TRBD1 on 5 matching bases. Per the germline V gene, CDR1 is SNHLY and CDR2 is FYNNEI. The CDR3 consists of 16 residues. The V and J ends lost 4 bases and 8 bases respectively, with 18 bases between them. CDR3 nucleotides: TGTGCCAGCAGTGTAAGGTCGGGGAGGGGTGATTCACCCCTCCACTTT. This codes for CASSVRSGRGDSPLHF.

V and J are TRBV5-4 and TRBJ1-2; tentative D call: TRBD1 (5 bases). Germline V gene lookup returns CDR1 SGHNT and CDR2 YYREEE (reference sequence). CDR3 length: 13 amino acids. V was pared by 5 bases and J by 6 bases, with 14 bases between. The CDR3 DNA reads as TGTGCCAGCAGGGATGGGGCGACAGATGGCTACACCTTC. Translation gives CASRDGATDGYTF.

This clone has only one observation. An end of the junction differs from the germline gene, which may be a read error. V gene TRBV7-9 combines with J gene TRBJ1-1; D call uncertain. In germline, CDR1 is SEHNR, CDR2 FQNEAQ (reference sequence). The CDR3 contains 11 residues. CDR3 sequence (DNA): TGTTCCAGCAGCTTTGTCTCTGAAGCTTTCTTT. This sequence encodes CSSSFVSEAFF.

The genes are TRBV29-1 and TRBJ1-3, with 11 bases matching TRBD1. The V gene end was trimmed by 8 bases and the J gene end by 3 bases; junction bases not matched to a gene: 6. The CDR3 contains 14 residues. Germline CDR1 SQVTM, CDR2 ANQGSEA. CDR3 region: CSISGTGGGNTIYF. The CDR3, as DNA: TGCAGCATATCCGGGACAGGGGGTGGAAACACCATATATTTT.

The chain has TRBV19 and TRBJ2-7; 8 bases map to TRBD1. V lost 3 bases and J lost 3; bases outside the gene matches: 13. From germline, CDR1 is LNHDA and CDR2 SQIVND (reference sequence). CDR3 length: 17 residues. CDR3 region: CASSIRMGQAEYYEQYF. The CDR3, as DNA: TGTGCCAGTAGTATTAGAATGGGACAGGCCGAATACTACGAGCAGTACTTC.

This clone was seen a handful of times. The V call is TRBV29-1, the J call TRBJ1-1; 7 nucleotides match TRBD1. The germline gives CDR1 SQVTM, CDR2 ANQGSEA. V lost 6 bases, J lost 3 bases, and 7 bases stayed unmatched. The length of the CDR3 is 13 residues. DNA for the CDR3: TGCAGCGTCGGGGGACAGCTTTACACTGAAGCTTTCTTT. This codes for CSVGGQLYTEAFF.

The CDR3 DNA is TGTGCCAGTAGTATAGGGGGGAGGAGGACAGATACGCAGTATTTT. Translation gives CASSIGGRRTDTQYF. The genes are TRBV19 and TRBJ2-3; D possibly corresponds to TRBD2 (6 bases). The length of the CDR3 is 15 residues. V was shortened by 1 base and J by 3 bases, with 11 bases between the two germline ends. CDR1 and CDR2 (germline): LNHDA, SQIVND (reference sequence).

The chain combines TRBV5-1 with TRBJ1-1, with D maybe TRBD1 (5 bases). This CDR3 is built from 16 residues. Germline V gives CDR1 SGHRS, CDR2 YFSETQ. Trimming took 0 bases from V and 2 from J, leaving 14 bases between them. CDR3 region: CASSLVPQGFNTEAFF. Written as DNA, the CDR3 is TGCGCCAGCAGCTTGGTACCTCAGGGATTCAACACTGAAGCTTTCTTT. The full variable domain, completed using reference TRBV5-1 and TRBJ1-1, is KAGVTQTPRYLIKTRGQQVTLSCSPISGHRSVSWYQQTPGQGLQFLFEYFSETQRNKGNFPGRFSGRQFSNSRSEMNVSTLELGDSALYLCASSLVPQGFNTEAFFGQGTRLTVV.

This clone was observed once. The gene calls are TRBV29-1 and TRBJ1-2; D perhaps matches TRBD1 (6 bases). Trimming pared 3 bases from V and 6 bases from J, leaving 14 bases between. Germline V gene data show CDR1 as SQVTM and CDR2 as ANQGSEA. The CDR3 runs 13 residues. This CDR3 is CSVDITGSDGYTF. The CDR3 DNA follows: TGCAGCGTTGATATAACAGGGAGCGATGGCTACACCTTC.

The chain combines TRBV5-4 with TRBJ2-3; TRBD2 matches at 12 bases. The junction had 5 bases not matched to a gene; V was cut back by 0 bases and J by 6 bases. This CDR3 spans 16 amino acids. Germline V gives CDR1 SGHNT, CDR2 YYREEE (reference sequence). CDR3 in DNA: TGTGCCAGCAGCTTGGGGACTAGCGGGGCCAGGGATACGCAGTATTTT. It encodes CASSLGTSGARDTQYF.

This clone was recorded a few times. The rearrangement joins TRBV10-2 to TRBJ1-5; possibly TRBD1 for D (5 bases). The V and J ends lost 2 bases and 3 bases respectively, with 8 bases between them. CDR1 and CDR2 (germline): WSHSY, SAAADI. This CDR3 has 14 amino acids. The CDR3 sequence: CASSEAGDNQPQHF. CDR3 nucleotides: TGCGCCAGCAGTGAGGCGGGGGACAATCAGCCCCAGCATTTT.

The chain carries TRBV6-1 and TRBJ1-1; 9 positions agree with TRBD1. The CDR3 is made up of 14 amino acids. Germline loops: CDR1 MNHNS, CDR2 SASEGT. The ends lost 4 bases at V and 1 base at J; junction bases unmatched: 1. CDR3 protein: CASSAGQGNTEAFF. The CDR3 bases are TGTGCCAGCAGTGCGGGACAGGGGAACACTGAAGCTTTCTTT.